The 29 T cell receptor beta chains below were found in one sample sequenced in a study of blood T cell repertoires in COVID-19. The assay was immunoSEQ multiplex PCR, and TCRdb's table has in-frame clones only and misses some. The sample lists nearly 300,000 clones; about 81% were seen once. Sequences were obtained from peripheral blood. All receptors come from a human donor with COVID-19, enrolled during active disease. The donor label of this sample is uncertain.

The table lists this clone with a count of one. The V gene is TRBV11-1, the J gene TRBJ2-5; 13 nucleotides match TRBD2. The CDR3 extends over 16 amino acids. Germline loops: CDR1 SGHAT, CDR2 FQDESV (reference sequence). Trimming at V came to 4 bases and at J to 5 bases, leaving 7 bases not matched to a gene. The CDR3 sequence: CASSYGLAGVVETQYF. CDR3 nucleotide sequence: TGTGCCAGCAGCTACGGACTAGCGGGAGTGGTGGAGACCCAGTACTTC.

The chain recombines TRBV5-1 with TRBJ2-7; 7 bases match TRBD1. V lost 3 bases, J lost 0 bases, and 6 bases stayed unmatched. CDR1 and CDR2 from the germline V gene are SGHRS and YFSETQ. The CDR3 is 15 amino acids. The CDR3, as DNA: TGCGCCAGCAGCTCCGGGACAGACGACTCCTACGAGCAGTACTTC. This gives the protein CASSSGTDDSYEQYF.

V usage is TRBV28 and J usage is TRBJ1-2; D unresolved. The CDR3 runs 15 residues. In germline, CDR1 is MDHEN, CDR2 SYDVKM. V dropped 3 bases and J dropped 1 base, with 12 bases sitting between them. The CDR3 reads CASSFPRTINYGYTF. The CDR3 DNA reads as TGTGCCAGCAGTTTCCCCAGAACCATTAACTATGGCTACACCTTC.

CDR3 nucleotides: TGTGCCAGCAGCTTCGACAGGCTTGGGGCCAACGTCCTGACTTTC. Translating gives CASSFDRLGANVLTF. The chain is built from TRBV7-2 and TRBJ2-6; tentatively, D is TRBD1 (6 bases). V lost 3 bases and J lost 3, with 9 bases in between. The germline CDR1 and CDR2 sequences are SGHTA and FQGNSA. There are 15 residues in the CDR3.

V and J are TRBV11-2 and TRBJ2-7, with TRBD2 as a possible D gene (5 bases). V was trimmed by 6 bases and J by 6 bases, leaving 18 bases between them. This CDR3 comprises 14 residues. Looked up from germline, CDR1 is SGHAT and CDR2 is FQNNGV. CDR3 DNA sequence: TGTGCCAGCAGTCTGGCGGGCCCTGTCCTCGAGCAGTACTTC. As protein: CASSLAGPVLEQYF.

The chain combines TRBV19 with TRBJ1-5; 8 positions agree with TRBD1. The germline gives CDR1 LNHDA, CDR2 SQIVND (reference sequence). With V trimmed by 7 bases and J by 5 bases, 4 bases remained unmatched. There are 13 residues in the CDR3. The CDR3 bases are TGTGCCAGTACCGACAGGGGCGATCAGCCCCAGCATTTT. Its protein product is CASTDRGDQPQHF.

This clone appeared a few times. In nucleotides, the CDR3 is TGTGCCAGCAGGTCCCTGACTAGCGGAAACTCCTACGAGCAGTACTTC. As protein: CASRSLTSGNSYEQYF. The chain employs TRBV5-6 and TRBJ2-7; 9 nucleotides align to TRBD2. The CDR3 sequence is 16 residues long. Germline CDR1 is SGHDT and CDR2 is YYEEEE. V lost 5 bases, J lost 0 bases, and 9 bases stayed unmatched.

The sample holds one count of this clone. The chain uses TRBV4-3 and TRBJ1-1; a possible D gene is TRBD1 (5 bases). Per the germline V gene, CDR1 is LGHNA and CDR2 is YSLEER. The CDR3 is made up of 12 amino acids. Trimming left V 1 base short and J 10 bases short, with 10 bases between. For the CDR3, the DNA is TGCGCCAGCAGCCAAGGGGTAGGGGTAGCTTTCTTT. This translates into CASSQGVGVAFF.

This clone was observed a handful of times. The chain employs TRBV6-5 and TRBJ2-7; a possible D gene is TRBD2 (6 bases). Germline V lookup: CDR1 MNHEY, CDR2 SVGAGI. Trimming removed 4 bases from V and 4 bases from J, with 14 bases in between. There are 14 residues in the CDR3. The CDR3: CASSSSGPLYEQYF. In nucleotides, the CDR3 is TGTGCCAGCAGTTCGAGCGGGCCACTTTACGAGCAGTACTTC.

The chain combines TRBV2 with TRBJ2-3, with D possibly being TRBD1 (5 bases). CDR3 size: 11 residues. Trimming shortened V by 6 bases and J by 9 bases, and 10 bases separated the two germline ends. Germline V CDR1 and CDR2: SNHLY, FYNNEI. CDR3 DNA sequence: TGTGCCAGCAGCGACCCAGGGACGCAGTATTTT. It codes for CASSDPGTQYF.

This clone was seen once. The chain is built from TRBV27 and TRBJ2-5; 12 positions agree with TRBD2. The CDR3 is made up of 14 amino acids. V lost 6 bases, J lost 4 bases, and 3 bases stayed unmatched. The germline gives CDR1 MNHEY, CDR2 SMNVEV (reference sequence). This CDR3 reads CASSEGLAGETQYF. The CDR3 coding sequence is TGTGCCAGCAGCGAGGGACTAGCGGGAGAGACCCAGTACTTC.

This chain uses TRBV15 with TRBJ1-5; 9 bases line up with TRBD1. This CDR3 comprises 17 residues. J was trimmed by 5 bases and V by 2 bases; bases with no gene match: 10. CDR1 and CDR2 (germline): LNHNV, YYDKDF (reference sequence). The CDR3 region is CATSRHGGQGDHQPQHF. As DNA, the CDR3 is TGTGCCACCAGCAGACATGGGGGACAGGGTGACCATCAGCCCCAGCATTTT.

V usage is TRBV10-3 and J usage is TRBJ2-7; 8 bases align to TRBD2. The ends lost 3 bases at V and 2 bases at J; junction bases unmatched: 9. The germline V gene encodes CDR1 ENHRY and CDR2 SYGVKD. The CDR3 totals 16 residues. The CDR3 DNA sequence: TGTGCCATCAGTGACCCCACGGGGGGGACACCCTACGAGCAGTACTTC. Translation: CAISDPTGGTPYEQYF.

The gene calls are TRBV4-3 and TRBJ1-5, with 7 bases aligning to TRBD1. Losses at the gene ends were 0 bases for V and 0 bases for J; bases not matched to a gene: 5. The CDR3 extends over 17 amino acids. Germline values: CDR1 LGHNA, CDR2 YSLEER. CDR3 bases: TGCGCCAGCAGCCAAGATTACAGGGGAAATAGCAATCAGCCCCAGCATTTT. This gives the protein CASSQDYRGNSNQPQHF.

V gene TRBV5-4 combines with J gene TRBJ1-6; D gene unclear. The CDR3 totals 15 residues. Deletions cut 2 bases from V and 5 bases from J, with 11 bases between. Per germline, CDR1 SGHNT and CDR2 YYREEE (reference sequence). The CDR3 sequence is CASSLVGLDNSPLHF. For the CDR3, the DNA is TGTGCCAGCAGCTTAGTCGGGTTAGATAATTCACCCCTCCACTTT.

The rearrangement joins TRBV11-1 to TRBJ1-1; a weak D match, TRBD1 (5 bases). V was clipped by 3 bases and J by 5 bases, with 10 bases between them. The CDR3 totals 13 residues. Germline CDR1 and CDR2: SGHAT and FQDESV (reference sequence). The chain's CDR3 is CASSLIGGTEAFF. The CDR3 DNA is TGTGCCAGCAGCTTGATTGGGGGGACTGAAGCTTTCTTT.

In its sample, this clone was seen a few times. This sequence joins TRBV27 and TRBJ1-2, with D possibly matching TRBD1 (6 bases). The CDR3 totals 12 residues. Germline assignment: CDR1 MNHEY and CDR2 SMNVEV (reference sequence). V lost 4 bases, J lost 8 bases, and 11 bases lay in between. The CDR3 reads CASSSGGQGYTF. The CDR3 bases are TGTGCCAGCAGTTCGGGGGGCCAAGGCTACACCTTC.

The chain carries TRBV19 and TRBJ2-1; TRBD2 might be the D (6 bases). The V and J ends lost 6 bases and 0 bases respectively, with 18 bases between them. This CDR3 has 17 residues. Germline V lookup: CDR1 LNHDA, CDR2 SQIVND (reference sequence). The CDR3 coding sequence is TGTGCCAGTAGAGTCGGGCTAGCGCGGAGCTCCTACAATGAGCAGTTCTTC. This translates into CASRVGLARSSYNEQFF.

The V gene is TRBV7-9, the J gene TRBJ1-5, with D unresolved. This CDR3 has 14 residues. The germline gives CDR1 SEHNR, CDR2 FQNEAQ (reference sequence). The V end lost 5 bases, the J end lost 1 base, and 9 bases lay between the germline ends. The DNA for the CDR3 is TGTGCCAGCAGCCAAACGGGAAGCAATCAGCCCCAGCATTTT. Residues: CASSQTGSNQPQHF.

This sequence joins TRBV5-6 and TRBJ2-3; D gene unclear. With 0 bases removed from V and 0 bases from J, the gap between germline ends came to 8 bases. This CDR3 is built from 15 residues. Germline values: CDR1 SGHDT, CDR2 YYEEEE. The CDR3 loop is CASSLDGTSTDTQYF. As DNA, the CDR3 is TGTGCCAGCAGCTTGGACGGTACTAGCACAGATACGCAGTATTTT.

This chain joins TRBV6-5 and TRBJ2-7, with 7 nucleotides matching TRBD1. With 8 bases clipped from V and 5 bases from J, the junction kept 9 bases outside the gene matches. Germline CDR1 MNHEY, CDR2 SVGAGI. This CDR3 is built from 13 residues. The chain's CDR3 is CASARDRGDEQYF. As DNA, the CDR3 is TGTGCCAGCGCACGGGACAGAGGGGACGAGCAGTACTTC.

J is TRBJ1-5 and V is TRBV19; D is unclear. CDR1 LNHDA and CDR2 SQIVND come from the germline V gene (reference sequence). The CDR3 length is 15 residues. Trimming took 3 bases from V and 6 from J, leaving 15 bases between them. In nucleotides, the CDR3 is TGTGCCAGTAGTATTTTTGCAGGCGAGGGTCAGCCCCAGCATTTT. Translated: CASSIFAGEGQPQHF.

The gene calls are TRBV9 and TRBJ1-1; 8 nucleotides match TRBD1. Germline V gene data show CDR1 as SGDLS and CDR2 as YYNGEE. The CDR3 is 15 residues long. J was trimmed by 5 bases and V by 4 bases; bases with no gene match: 10. CDR3 in amino acids: CASSLLPGGGTEAFF. Here the CDR3 DNA reads TGTGCCAGCAGCCTTCTACCAGGGGGCGGAACTGAAGCTTTCTTT. Drawing the rest from reference TRBV9 and TRBJ1-1, the complete variable domain is DSGVTQTPKHLITATGQRVTLRCSPRSGDLSVYWYQQSLDQGLQFLIQYYNGEERAKGNILERFSAQQFPDLHSELNLSSLELGDSALYFCASSLLPGGGTEAFFGQGTRLTVV.

The gene calls are TRBV5-1 and TRBJ2-3, with D hard to call. The CDR3 has 14 residues. Trimming stripped 0 bases from V and 0 bases from J, with 5 bases between. Germline V gene lookup returns CDR1 SGHRS and CDR2 YFSETQ. CDR3 loop: CASSLASSTDTQYF. The CDR3, as DNA: TGCGCCAGCAGCTTGGCCTCTAGCACAGATACGCAGTATTTT. Drawing the rest from reference TRBV5-1 and TRBJ2-3, the complete variable domain is KAGVTQTPRYLIKTRGQQVTLSCSPISGHRSVSWYQQTPGQGLQFLFEYFSETQRNKGNFPGRFSGRQFSNSRSEMNVSTLELGDSALYLCASSLASSTDTQYFGPGTRLTVL.

A few counts support this clone. The chain couples TRBV29-1 to TRBJ2-5; 15 bases line up with TRBD2. V shed 7 bases, J shed 4 bases, and the junction held 7 bases outside the gene matches. The germline gives CDR1 SQVTM, CDR2 ANQGSEA. The CDR3 is made up of 15 amino acids. CDR3 sequence: CSGRGLAGGGETQYF. The CDR3, as DNA: TGCAGCGGTAGGGGACTAGCGGGAGGAGGAGAGACCCAGTACTTC. Full variable domain (missing parts from reference TRBV29-1 and TRBJ2-5): SAVISQKPSRDICQRGTSLTIQCQVDSQVTMMFWYRQQPGQSLTLIATANQGSEATYESGFVIDKFPISRPNLTFSTLTVSNMSPEDSSIYLCSGRGLAGGGETQYFGPGTRLLVL.

The chain links TRBV19 to TRBJ1-5, with 8 bases matching TRBD1. CDR1 and CDR2 (germline): LNHDA, SQIVND (reference sequence). With 9 bases clipped from V and 2 bases from J, the junction kept 12 bases outside the gene matches. This CDR3 is 16 amino acids long. The CDR3 reads CASHTGQGRGNQPQHF. The CDR3 DNA is TGTGCCAGCCACACCGGACAGGGAAGGGGCAATCAGCCCCAGCATTTT. The whole variable domain, filled in from reference TRBV19 and TRBJ1-5, reads DGGITQSPKYLFRKEGQNVTLSCEQNLNHDAMYWYRQDPGQGLRLIYYSQIVNDFQKGDIAEGYSVSREKKESFPLTVTSAQKNPTAFYLCASHTGQGRGNQPQHFGDGTRLSIL.

The chain combines TRBV6-2 or TRBV6-3 with TRBJ2-5; the D gene is possibly TRBD2 (5 bases). Deletions cut 6 bases from V and 3 bases from J, with 11 bases between. Germline V gives CDR1 MNHEY, CDR2 SVGEGT. This CDR3 region has 13 residues. This chain's CDR3 is CASSFRAEETQYF. CDR3 DNA: TGTGCCAGCAGCTTCCGAGCGGAAGAGACCCAGTACTTC.

The chain carries TRBV15 and TRBJ1-3; 7 bases fit TRBD1. The CDR3 is 14 residues long. The J segment lost 2 bases and the V segment lost 5 bases, leaving 3 bases of the junction unmatched. Germline V gene sequence: CDR1 LNHNV, CDR2 YYDKDF (reference sequence). This CDR3 reads CATSPDRAGNTIYF. The CDR3 DNA reads TGTGCCACCAGCCCCGACAGGGCTGGAAACACCATATATTTT.

This clone has more than one count but fewer than ten. This chain links TRBV30 with TRBJ1-3; 8 bases are a match to TRBD1. Germline CDR1 is GTSNPN and CDR2 is SVGIG (reference sequence). The CDR3 runs 15 residues. Unmatched junction bases numbered 6, after V lost 5 bases and J lost 0 bases. In DNA form, the CDR3 reads TGTGCCTGGGCCAGGGGGCGAGTCTCTGGAAACACCATATATTTT. It specifies CAWARGRVSGNTIYF.